One sample yielded the 30 T cell receptor beta chains listed below, sequenced in a study of blood T cell repertoires in COVID-19. TCRdb's table, derived via immunoSEQ multiplex PCR, lists solely in-frame clones and lacks some. The repertoire consists of around 250,000 clones, with about 86% occurring once and the leading ten covering approximately 5.3%. Sequencing input: peripheral blood. The receptors stem from a man older than 75 with acute or convalescent COVID-19.

This clone was seen just once. The chain's CDR3 is CASSFSSLQEVYGYTF. As DNA, the CDR3 is TGTGCCAGCAGTTTCTCCTCCTTACAGGAAGTCTATGGCTACACCTTC. The V gene is TRBV27, the J gene TRBJ1-2, with D perhaps TRBD1 (5 bases). V gave up 3 bases and J gave up 4 bases, with 18 bases separating them. This CDR3 region has 16 residues. Germline CDR1 and CDR2: MNHEY and SMNVEV (reference sequence).

The chain is built from TRBV7-2 and TRBJ2-7; no definite D call. CDR1 and CDR2 from the germline V gene are SGHTA and FQGNSA. The CDR3 totals 14 residues. The V end was cut by 2 bases, the J end by 3 bases, with 11 bases between. The CDR3 nucleotides read TGTGCCAGCAGCTTAAGCGTACTCAGCTACGAGCAGTACTTC. It encodes CASSLSVLSYEQYF.

The V gene is TRBV6-6, the J gene TRBJ2-1; 7 bases match TRBD1. The CDR3 is 16 residues long. Germline CDR1 and CDR2: MNHNY and SVGAGI (reference sequence). The V gene end was trimmed by 2 bases and the J gene end by 0 bases; junction bases not matched to a gene: 4. CDR3 coding DNA: TGTGCCAGCAGTTACACTGGGACAGCCTCCTACAATGAGCAGTTCTTC. Encoded protein: CASSYTGTASYNEQFF.

V is TRBV28 and J is TRBJ2-7; possible D gene TRBD1, 6 bases. The germline CDR1 and CDR2 sequences are MDHEN and SYDVKM. The CDR3 extends over 14 amino acids. Trimming took 5 bases from V and 9 from J, leaving 20 bases between them. CDR3 sequence: CASSLTRQGRGQYF. The CDR3 coding sequence is TGTGCCAGCAGTCTGACCCGGCAGGGGCGAGGGCAGTACTTC.

V is TRBV3-1 (or the pseudogene TRBV3-2) and J is TRBJ1-2, with D unresolved. Germline lookup yields CDR1 LGHDT and CDR2 YNNKEL (reference sequence). The CDR3 contains 13 residues. V lost 1 base, J lost 2 bases, and 5 bases lay in between. The CDR3 DNA sequence: TGTGCCAGCAGCCAAGGCGGAAACTATGGCTACACCTTC. It codes for CASSQGGNYGYTF.

J is TRBJ2-2 and V is TRBV20-1; tentatively, D is TRBD1 (6 bases). Trimming took off 3 bases at V and 5 bases at J, with 10 bases between the two ends. Germline V gives CDR1 DFQATT, CDR2 SNEGSKA (reference sequence). This CDR3 spans 13 amino acids. The DNA for the CDR3 is TGCAGTGCTAGTCATCAGGGGACCGGGGAGCTGTTTTTT. Its translation is CSASHQGTGELFF.

The chain links TRBV28 to TRBJ2-5; D is perhaps TRBD2 (6 bases). The V and J ends lost 7 bases and 2 bases respectively, with 14 bases between them. The CDR3 loop spans 14 amino acids. The germline V gene has CDR1 MDHEN and CDR2 SYDVKM. Written as DNA, the CDR3 is TGTGCCAGCAACCCCGCGGGAATTCAAGAGACCCAGTACTTC. Its translation is CASNPAGIQETQYF.

This clone appeared once. V gene TRBV5-1 combines with J gene TRBJ2-7; D possibly corresponds to TRBD2 (6 bases). The CDR3 extends over 14 amino acids. V lost 5 bases, J lost 2 bases, and 14 bases lay in between. Germline CDR1 and CDR2: SGHRS and YFSETQ. The CDR3 nucleotides read TGCGCCAGCAGACTAGGACGGGAGACCTACGAGCAGTACTTC. This translates into CASRLGRETYEQYF.

The V and J genes are TRBV24-1 and TRBJ2-3; 7 nucleotides line up with TRBD1. Germline V CDR1 and CDR2: KGHDR, SFDVKD. Trimming cost V 7 bases and J 1 base; bases outside gene matches: 19. This CDR3 comprises 19 residues. CDR3 nucleotide sequence: TGTGCCACCAGGGAGAGGGACGGACAGGTTTTGAGGGGCACAGATACGCAGTATTTT. Encoded protein: CATRERDGQVLRGTDTQYF.

The chain recombines TRBV28 with TRBJ1-6; maybe TRBD1 (6 bases). V was trimmed by 7 bases and J by 3 bases, leaving 16 bases between them. The germline V gene encodes CDR1 MDHEN and CDR2 SYDVKM. The CDR3 is made up of 16 amino acids. The CDR3 bases are TGTGCCAGCATGGTGGGGGCTAAGATCTATAATTCACCCCTCCACTTT. This gives the protein CASMVGAKIYNSPLHF.

The gene calls are TRBV4-2 and TRBJ1-4; TRBD1 matches 10 bases. This CDR3 has 17 amino acids. Looked up from germline, CDR1 is LGHNA and CDR2 is YNFKEQ. With V trimmed by 1 base and J by 6 bases, 8 bases remained unmatched. The CDR3 here is CASSQGRPGTGDEKLFF. CDR3 DNA sequence: TGTGCCAGCAGCCAAGGCCGACCCGGGACAGGGGATGAAAAACTGTTTTTT.

The rearrangement links TRBV19 to TRBJ2-7; D gene unclear. V was clipped by 9 bases and J by 2 bases, with 8 bases between them. This CDR3 comprises 11 residues. Germline values: CDR1 LNHDA, CDR2 SQIVND (reference sequence). CDR3 amino acids: CASRGTYEQYF. The DNA of the CDR3 is TGTGCCAGCAGAGGAACCTACGAGCAGTACTTC.

This sequence joins TRBV5-4 and TRBJ2-2; unclear D gene. CDR3 size: 15 residues. Germline V gives CDR1 SGHNT, CDR2 YYREEE (reference sequence). Trimming took 0 bases from V and 3 from J, leaving 9 bases between them. As DNA, the CDR3 is TGTGCCAGCAGCTTGGGCGGAGTACACACCGGGGAGCTGTTTTTT. It yields the protein CASSLGGVHTGELFF. Drawing the rest from reference TRBV5-4 and TRBJ2-2, the complete variable domain is ETGVTQSPTHLIKTRGQQVTLRCSSQSGHNTVSWYQQALGQGPQFIFQYYREEENGRGNFPPRFSGLQFPNYSSELNVNALELDDSALYLCASSLGGVHTGELFFGEGSRLTVL.

V gene TRBV5-8 combines with J gene TRBJ2-1; D unclear. Germline V gives CDR1 SGHTS, CDR2 YDEGEE. V lost 2 bases to trimming and J lost 8 bases, with 5 bases between them. CDR3 length: 11 residues. CDR3 sequence: CASSLSYEQFF. The CDR3 DNA sequence: TGTGCCAGCAGCTTATCCTATGAGCAGTTCTTC. The variable domain in full, with the rest retrieved from reference TRBV5-8 and TRBJ2-1, is EAGVTQSPTHLIKTRGQQATLRCSPISGHTSVYWYQQALGLGLQFLLWYDEGEERNRGNFPPRFSGRQFPNYSSELNVNALELEDSALYLCASSLSYEQFFGPGTRLTVL.

CDR3 DNA: TGTGCCAGCAGTTTACGTCCGGGACTACTTTCTTCCGAGACCCAGTACTTC. As protein: CASSLRPGLLSSETQYF. The J gene is TRBJ2-5, the V gene TRBV27, with 7 bases identical to TRBD2. The CDR3 is made up of 17 amino acids. Germline CDR1 MNHEY, CDR2 SMNVEV (reference sequence). Trimming at V came to 2 bases and at J to 5 bases, leaving 14 bases not matched to a gene.

The rearrangement joins TRBV19 to TRBJ2-6; D is perhaps TRBD1 (5 bases). Trimming removed 3 bases at V and 0 bases at J, with 18 bases between. CDR1 is LNHDA, CDR2 SQIVND, per germline (reference sequence). The CDR3 is made up of 19 amino acids. This CDR3 is CASSIKGSPSRSGANVLTF. The CDR3 DNA reads TGTGCCAGTAGTATCAAGGGGTCCCCCTCCCGCTCTGGGGCCAACGTCCTGACTTTC. Complete variable domain (other parts from reference TRBV19 and TRBJ2-6): DGGITQSPKYLFRKEGQNVTLSCEQNLNHDAMYWYRQDPGQGLRLIYYSQIVNDFQKGDIAEGYSVSREKKESFPLTVTSAQKNPTAFYLCASSIKGSPSRSGANVLTFGAGSRLTVL.

This chain connects TRBV11-1 to TRBJ2-5, with 10 bases fitting TRBD1. Per the germline V gene, CDR1 is SGHAT and CDR2 is FQDESV (reference sequence). This CDR3 is built from 14 residues. Losses at the gene ends were 4 bases for V and 4 bases for J; bases not matched to a gene: 3. DNA for the CDR3: TGTGCCAGCAGCTCCAGGGACAGGGGAGAGACCCAGTACTTC. It specifies CASSSRDRGETQYF.

J is TRBJ2-7 and V is TRBV7-6; 11 positions match TRBD2. V lost 5 bases and J lost 2; bases outside the gene matches: 5. This CDR3 comprises 15 residues. Germline assignment: CDR1 SGHVS and CDR2 FNYEAQ. DNA of the CDR3: TGTGCCAGCAGCCCACTAGCGGGAGACCCCTACGAGCAGTACTTC. It yields the protein CASSPLAGDPYEQYF.

The V gene is TRBV29-1, the J gene TRBJ2-2; perhaps TRBD1 as D (6 bases). In germline, CDR1 is SQVTM, CDR2 ANQGSEA. The CDR3 is made up of 14 amino acids. V gave up 3 bases and J gave up 1 base, with 9 bases separating them. DNA for the CDR3: TGCAGCGTTGACTGGGGGCTGAACACCGGGGAGCTGTTTTTT. Its translation is CSVDWGLNTGELFF.

This clone appeared a single time. The chain uses TRBV3-1 (or the pseudogene TRBV3-2) and TRBJ1-2; D call uncertain. V lost 4 bases and J 8 bases, leaving 11 bases between the germline ends. Germline values: CDR1 LGHDT, CDR2 YNNKEL (reference sequence). The CDR3 totals 12 residues. The CDR3 nucleotides read TGTGCCAGCAGCCTTCCAGGATTAGGCTACACCTTC. Translation gives CASSLPGLGYTF.

The chain links TRBV7-2 to TRBJ2-3; no reliable D call. This CDR3 has 13 residues. Germline CDR1 and CDR2: SGHTA and FQGNSA. V lost 6 bases and J lost 4, with 11 bases in between. DNA of the CDR3: TGTGCCAGCAGTCTCGAGGCCCCAGATACGCAGTATTTT. The encoded protein is CASSLEAPDTQYF.

This chain connects TRBV5-1 to TRBJ2-1, with 12 bases matching TRBD1. CDR1 is SGHRS and CDR2 is YFSETQ in the germline V gene. The CDR3 has 16 amino acids. With V trimmed by 4 bases and J by 6 bases, 8 bases remained unmatched. For the CDR3, the DNA is TGCGCCAGCAGCAGGGGAGGGGACAGGGGGCGCAATGAGCAGTTCTTC. Its translation is CASSRGGDRGRNEQFF.

The rearrangement links TRBV5-4 to TRBJ2-7, with D possibly matching TRBD1 (6 bases). V was shortened by 5 bases and J by 0 bases, with 18 bases between the two germline ends. Germline V gene lookup returns CDR1 SGHNT and CDR2 YYREEE (reference sequence). The CDR3 runs to 16 residues. This CDR3 is CASRSQTGFRSYEQYF. DNA for the CDR3: TGTGCCAGCAGATCCCAGACAGGATTCCGCTCCTACGAGCAGTACTTC.

The chain uses TRBV5-6 and TRBJ1-3; 7 bases align to TRBD1. The CDR3 consists of 16 residues. CDR1 and CDR2 from the germline V gene are SGHDT and YYEEEE. The junction had 5 bases not matched to a gene; V was cut back by 0 bases and J by 2 bases. The CDR3 reads CASSLDYQGAGNTIYF. CDR3 in DNA: TGTGCCAGCAGCTTGGATTACCAGGGGGCTGGAAACACCATATATTTT.

In its sample, this clone was seen a few times. J is TRBJ2-2 and V is TRBV9, with 8 bases that match TRBD2. The CDR3 has 16 residues. V was pared by 0 bases and J by 4 bases, with 5 bases of the junction left unmatched. Germline assignment: CDR1 SGDLS and CDR2 YYNGEE. The CDR3 protein is CASSVGSGVLTGELFF. CDR3 nucleotides: TGTGCCAGCAGCGTAGGTAGCGGGGTACTCACCGGGGAGCTGTTTTTT. Filled out from reference TRBV9 and TRBJ2-2, the complete variable domain reads DSGVTQTPKHLITATGQRVTLRCSPRSGDLSVYWYQQSLDQGLQFLIQYYNGEERAKGNILERFSAQQFPDLHSELNLSSLELGDSALYFCASSVGSGVLTGELFFGEGSRLTVL.

This clone was recorded once. The chain has TRBV5-1 and TRBJ2-7; 9 positions agree with TRBD1. Germline-derived CDR1 and CDR2 are SGHRS and YFSETQ. The CDR3 has 15 residues. The trim removed 4 bases at V and 4 bases at J, leaving 9 bases unmatched. The CDR3 spells CASSPGQGKGYEQYF. In DNA, the CDR3 is TGCGCCAGCAGCCCGGGACAGGGCAAGGGGTACGAGCAGTACTTC.

This clone was recorded a few times. The genes are TRBV5-6 and TRBJ2-7; 10 nucleotides align to TRBD2. Germline CDR1 is SGHDT and CDR2 is YYEEEE. This CDR3 region has 15 residues. Trimming cost V 1 base and J 1 base; bases outside gene matches: 2. For the CDR3, the DNA is TGTGCCAGCAGCTTGCCTAGCGGGGGATCCTACGAGCAGTACTTC. Translated, it gives CASSLPSGGSYEQYF.

This clone has more than one count but fewer than ten. The CDR3 DNA sequence: TGTGCCTGGACGAGGGGCAGGGGCGAGGCAGCTTTCTTT. Translating gives CAWTRGRGEAAFF. The V and J genes are TRBV30 and TRBJ1-1; D is possibly TRBD1 (6 bases). CDR1 GTSNPN and CDR2 SVGIG come from the germline V gene (reference sequence). This CDR3 region has 13 residues. The V and J ends lost 4 bases and 10 bases respectively, with 19 bases between them.

The gene calls are TRBV6-5 and TRBJ2-1, with 13 bases matching TRBD2. V lost 2 bases to trimming and J lost 7 bases; unmatched junction nucleotides: 5. Germline lookup yields CDR1 MNHEY and CDR2 SVGAGI. There are 16 residues in the CDR3. CDR3 sequence (DNA): TGTGCCAGCAGTTACGGCACTAGCGGGAGGGCAAATGAGCAGTTCTTC. It specifies CASSYGTSGRANEQFF.

The chain links TRBV29-1 to TRBJ2-7; the D gene is possibly TRBD2 (5 bases). The CDR3 has 12 residues. The germline V gene has CDR1 SQVTM and CDR2 ANQGSEA. Trimming removed 7 bases from V and 1 base from J, with 11 bases in between. The CDR3 sequence: CSGTSGSYEQYF. DNA of the CDR3: TGCAGCGGTACTAGTGGGTCCTACGAGCAGTACTTC.